This TCR beta chain derives from a study of Ad26.COV2.S vaccination and SARS-CoV-2 variants. The CDR3 covers 10 residues. Per the germline V gene, CDR1 is DFQATT and CDR2 is SNEGSKA (reference sequence). V was pared by 5 bases and J by 3 bases, with 4 bases between. As concerns this clone: The antigen remains undetermined.

Overall study findings and caveats: It was vaccine recipients, not placebo recipients, who had the higher spike-specific TCR breadth. Across vaccine and placebo recipients, the breadth of non-spike TCRs was similar. Analyses of TCR breadth and depth may have underestimated total T cell responses. Responses of spike-specific T cells (both CD8+ and CD4+) reportedly showed substantial breadth after vaccination.

Measured with immunoSEQ multiplex PCR; TCRdb has only the in-frame clones, and not every one. The table includes approximately 97,000 clones, roughly 80% detected once. The starting material was peripheral blood, obtained after recovery from COVID-19. This sequence was found in a human donor who had recovered from COVID-19. The rearrangement links TRBV20-1 to TRBJ1-2; no clear D gene. The CDR3 DNA follows: TGCAGTGCTCGGGACTATGGCTACACCTTC. This encodes CSARDYGYTF.